The entry below describes one TCR beta chain. This specimen comes from a study of blood T cell repertoires in COVID-19. Sequenced by immunoSEQ multiplex PCR; TCRdb stores in-frame clones only, minus some. The table shows 250,000 to 350,000 clones, with approximately 86% occurring only once. Germline values: CDR1 SGHTA, CDR2 FQGNSA. The CDR3 has 14 residues. Germline trimming cut 6 bases from V and 5 bases from J; bases unmatched to any gene: 8. Sequencing was performed on peripheral blood. The rearrangement joins TRBV7-2 to TRBJ1-1, with 8 nucleotides matching TRBD1. This receptor was identified in a woman aged 45-65 years who had recovered from COVID-19. CDR3 residues: CASRDRAMRTEAFF. CDR3 DNA: TGTGCCAGCAGGGACAGGGCCATGAGAACTGAAGCTTTCTTT.